The source of this T cell receptor (beta chain) is a study of blood T cell repertoires in COVID-19. At the level of the study: Samples of COVID-19 (acute and convalescent) were obtained from the United States, Italy and Spain.

The authors' processing: Using reference gene primer amplification, nucleated cell counts were estimated. This table comes from immunoSEQ multiplex PCR, and its TCRdb copy is limited to in-frame clones, with some not included. That table gives V, J and clone size, and the DNA gave D and trimming. This table holds about 180,000 clones, 84% found once. The V gene's germline CDR1 is WNHNN and CDR2 SYGVQD (reference sequence). The CDR3 length is 17 residues. Unmatched junction bases numbered 11, after V lost 8 bases and J lost 3 bases. V and J are TRBV10-1 and TRBJ2-7; TRBD2 matches at 15 bases. The sample was peripheral blood. This clonotype was sampled from a human donor in a cohort sampled during active COVID-19. The chain's CDR3 is CASGGLAGGRRVYEQYF. CDR3 nucleotides: TGCGCCAGCGGGGGACTAGCGGGGGGCCGCAGGGTCTACGAGCAGTACTTC.